This section outlines one T cell receptor (beta chain) sequence together with its context. The antigen is unknown. Profiled with immunoSEQ multiplex PCR; TCRdb holds only in-frame clones, not every one. The data contain 650,000 to 700,000 clones, roughly 87% of them singletons. This entry belongs to a study of shared clonotypes between healthy human individuals. The V and J ends lost 5 bases and 4 bases, in that order; junction bases with no gene match: 11. Germline V gene data show CDR1 as LNHNV and CDR2 as YYDKDF (reference sequence). This CDR3 has 16 residues. The study, taken as a whole, reports: Sharing across four donors was highest in naive CD4 (roughly 5%) and lowest in memory CD8 (approximately 0.4%). The expectation was that sequencing depth would affect clonotype sharing among donors.

V gene TRBV15 combines with J gene TRBJ2-1; 7 bases match TRBD2. The sequenced material came from memory CD8+ T cells from PBMCs. Subset in this sample: CD45RO+ cells pooled with CCR7-negative TemRA cells. This clonotype was obtained from a man younger than 35 in good health. Some clones in this sample may be carry-over from other donors' samples. The CDR3 nucleotides are TGTGCCACCAGCCCTCACGAGGTGGGACTATACAATGAGCAGTTCTTC. It yields the protein CATSPHEVGLYNEQFF. The full variable domain, its missing parts supplied by reference TRBV15 and TRBJ2-1, is DAMVIQNPRYQVTQFGKPVTLSCSQTLNHNVMYWYQQKSSQAPKLLFHYYDKDFNNEADTPDNFQSRRPNTSFCFLDIRSPGLGDTAMYLCATSPHEVGLYNEQFFGPGTRLTVL.